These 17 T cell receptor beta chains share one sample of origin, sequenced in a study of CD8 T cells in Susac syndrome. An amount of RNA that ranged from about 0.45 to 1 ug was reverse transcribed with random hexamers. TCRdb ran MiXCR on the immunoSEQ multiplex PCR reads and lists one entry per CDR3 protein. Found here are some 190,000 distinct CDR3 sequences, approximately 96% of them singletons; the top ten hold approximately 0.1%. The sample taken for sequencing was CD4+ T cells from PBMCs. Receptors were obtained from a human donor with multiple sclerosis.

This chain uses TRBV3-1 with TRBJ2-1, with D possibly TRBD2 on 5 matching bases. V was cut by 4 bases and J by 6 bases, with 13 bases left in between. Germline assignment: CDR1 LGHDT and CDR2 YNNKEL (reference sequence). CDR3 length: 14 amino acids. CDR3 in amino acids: CASSPCEGSNEQFF. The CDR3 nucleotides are TGTGCCAGCAGCCCTTGTGAGGGTTCCAATGAGCAGTTCTTC.

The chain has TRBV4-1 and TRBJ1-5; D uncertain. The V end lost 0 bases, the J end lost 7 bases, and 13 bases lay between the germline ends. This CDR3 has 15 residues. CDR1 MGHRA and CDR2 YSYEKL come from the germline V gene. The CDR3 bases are TGCGCCAGCAGCCAAGATTCCTCCCCCAGACAGCCCCAGCATTTT. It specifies CASSQDSSPRQPQHF.

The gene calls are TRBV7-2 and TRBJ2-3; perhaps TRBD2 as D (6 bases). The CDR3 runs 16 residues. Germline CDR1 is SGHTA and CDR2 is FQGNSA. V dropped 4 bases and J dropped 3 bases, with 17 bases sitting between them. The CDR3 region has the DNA TGTGCCAGCAGCTCGGGGGTTCATACCAGTACAGATACGCAGTATTTT. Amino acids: CASSSGVHTSTDTQYF.

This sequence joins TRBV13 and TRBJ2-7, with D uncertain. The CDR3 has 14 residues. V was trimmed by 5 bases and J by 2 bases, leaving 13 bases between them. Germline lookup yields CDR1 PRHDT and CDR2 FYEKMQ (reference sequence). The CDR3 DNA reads TGTGCCAGCAGCAGGACCTCAGATACCTACGAGCAGTACTTC. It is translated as CASSRTSDTYEQYF.

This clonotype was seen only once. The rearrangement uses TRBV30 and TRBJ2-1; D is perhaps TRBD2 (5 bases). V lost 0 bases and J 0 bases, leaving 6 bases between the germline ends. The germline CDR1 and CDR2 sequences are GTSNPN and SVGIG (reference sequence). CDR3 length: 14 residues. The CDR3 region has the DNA TGTGCCTGGAGTGTAAGCGGCTCCTACAATGAGCAGTTCTTC. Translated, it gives CAWSVSGSYNEQFF.

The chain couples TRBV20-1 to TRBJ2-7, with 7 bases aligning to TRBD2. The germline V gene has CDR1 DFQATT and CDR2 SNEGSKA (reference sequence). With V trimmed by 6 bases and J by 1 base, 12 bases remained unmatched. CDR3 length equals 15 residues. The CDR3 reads CSAGGGVRGSYEQYF. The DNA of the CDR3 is TGCAGTGCAGGTGGAGGAGTGCGGGGGTCCTACGAGCAGTACTTC.

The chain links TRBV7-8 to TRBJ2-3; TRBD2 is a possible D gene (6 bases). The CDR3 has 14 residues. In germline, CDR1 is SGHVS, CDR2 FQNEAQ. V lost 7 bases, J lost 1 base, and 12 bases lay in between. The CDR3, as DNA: TGTGCCAGCATCCCTGGCGGGGGCACAGATACGCAGTATTTT. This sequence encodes CASIPGGGTDTQYF. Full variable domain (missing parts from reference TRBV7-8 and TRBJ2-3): GAGVSQSPRYKVAKRGQDVALRCDPISGHVSLFWYQQALGQGPEFLTYFQNEAQLDKSGLPSDRFFAERPEGSVSTLKIQRTQQEDSAVYLCASIPGGGTDTQYFGPGTRLTVL.

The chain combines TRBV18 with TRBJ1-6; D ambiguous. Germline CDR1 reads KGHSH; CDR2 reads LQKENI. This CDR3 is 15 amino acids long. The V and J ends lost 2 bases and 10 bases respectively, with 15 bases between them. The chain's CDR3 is CASSPREGAGSPLHF. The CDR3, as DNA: TGTGCCAGCTCACCAAGGGAGGGTGCGGGCTCACCCCTCCACTTT.

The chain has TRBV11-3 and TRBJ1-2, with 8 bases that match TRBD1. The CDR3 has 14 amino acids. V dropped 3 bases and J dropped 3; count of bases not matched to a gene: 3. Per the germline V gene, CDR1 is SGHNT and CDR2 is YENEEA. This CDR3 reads CASSLNRGDYGYTF. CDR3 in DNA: TGTGCCAGCAGCTTGAACAGGGGGGACTATGGCTACACCTTC.

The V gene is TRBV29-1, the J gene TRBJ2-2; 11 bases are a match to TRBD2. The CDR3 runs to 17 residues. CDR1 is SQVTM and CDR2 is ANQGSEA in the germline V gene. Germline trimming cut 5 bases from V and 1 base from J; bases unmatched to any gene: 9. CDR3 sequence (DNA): TGCAGCGTTCGTAAAACTAGCGGGGGCCGGAACACCGGGGAGCTGTTTTTT. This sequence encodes CSVRKTSGGRNTGELFF.

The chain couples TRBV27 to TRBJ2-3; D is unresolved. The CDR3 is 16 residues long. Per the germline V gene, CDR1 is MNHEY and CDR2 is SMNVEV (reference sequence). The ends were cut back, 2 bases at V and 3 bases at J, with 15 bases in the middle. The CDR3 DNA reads TGTGCCAGCAGTTTAATGAAGGGCAGTTATACAGATACGCAGTATTTT. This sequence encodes CASSLMKGSYTDTQYF.

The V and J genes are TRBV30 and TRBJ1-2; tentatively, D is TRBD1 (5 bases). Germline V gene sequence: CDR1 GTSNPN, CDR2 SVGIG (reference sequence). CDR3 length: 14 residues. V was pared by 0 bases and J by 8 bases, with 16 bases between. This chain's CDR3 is CAWSVRWGMGGYTF. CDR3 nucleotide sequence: TGTGCCTGGAGTGTACGGTGGGGGATGGGAGGCTACACCTTC. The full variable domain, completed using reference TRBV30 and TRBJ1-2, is SQTIHQWPATLVQPVGSPLSLECTVEGTSNPNLYWYRQAAGRGLQLLFYSVGIGQISSEVPQNLSASRPQDRQFILSSKKLLLSDSGFYLCAWSVRWGMGGYTFGSGTRLTVV.

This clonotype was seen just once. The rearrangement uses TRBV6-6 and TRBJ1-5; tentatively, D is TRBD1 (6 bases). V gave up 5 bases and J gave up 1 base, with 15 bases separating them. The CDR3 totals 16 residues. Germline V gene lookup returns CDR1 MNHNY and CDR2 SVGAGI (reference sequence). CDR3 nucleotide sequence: TGTGCCAGCAGTACCCCGGCGGGGGCCAGCAATCAGCCCCAGCATTTT. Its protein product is CASSTPAGASNQPQHF.

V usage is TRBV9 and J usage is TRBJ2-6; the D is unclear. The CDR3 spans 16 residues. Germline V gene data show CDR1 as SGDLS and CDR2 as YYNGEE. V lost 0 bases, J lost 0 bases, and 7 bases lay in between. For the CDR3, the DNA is TGTGCCAGCAGCGTAGAACGGAACTCTGGGGCCAACGTCCTGACTTTC. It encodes CASSVERNSGANVLTF.

The CDR3 nucleotides read TGCAGTGCTAGTCCCCTCTCTGGAAACACCATATATTTT. Encoded protein: CSASPLSGNTIYF. The chain joins TRBV20-1 to TRBJ1-3, with D hard to call. Trimming left V 3 bases short and J 0 bases short, with 6 bases between. The CDR3 runs 13 residues. Per the germline V gene, CDR1 is DFQATT and CDR2 is SNEGSKA (reference sequence).

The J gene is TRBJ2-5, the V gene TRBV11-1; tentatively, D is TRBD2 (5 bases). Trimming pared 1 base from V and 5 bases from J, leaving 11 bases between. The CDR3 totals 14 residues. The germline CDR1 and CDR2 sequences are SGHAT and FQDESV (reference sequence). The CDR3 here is CASSLVPSPETQYF. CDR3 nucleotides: TGTGCCAGCAGCTTAGTTCCTAGCCCGGAGACCCAGTACTTC.

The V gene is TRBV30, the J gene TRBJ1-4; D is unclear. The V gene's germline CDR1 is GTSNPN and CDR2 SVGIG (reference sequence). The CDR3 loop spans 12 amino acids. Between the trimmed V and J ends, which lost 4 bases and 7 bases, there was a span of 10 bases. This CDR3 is CAWTLEGEKLFF. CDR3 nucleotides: TGTGCCTGGACTCTAGAGGGTGAAAAACTGTTTTTT.